This T cell receptor beta chain appears in the sequencing data of a study of response to subunit inactivated influenza vaccine. Each CDR3 protein is one row after TCRdb ran MiXCR on the RT-PCR reads. The table shows about 780,000 distinct CDR3 sequences, with under 20% occurring only once. This CDR3 contains 15 residues. V lost 4 bases and J lost 3, with 12 bases in between. Germline CDR1 is ENHRY and CDR2 is SYGVKD. This sample comprised PBMCs from blood, obtained 5 days after vaccination. The clonotype comes from a man in his forties or fifties who received an inactivated influenza vaccine. The chain has TRBV10-3 and TRBJ2-2; D tentatively fits TRBD1 or TRBD2 (5 bases each). CDR3 amino acids: CAISAGTADTGELFF. The CDR3 region has the DNA TGTGCCATCAGTGCGGGGACGGCGGACACCGGGGAGCTGTTTTTT.